The T cell receptor (beta chain) described here comes from a study of blood T cell repertoires in COVID-19. Study context: PBMCs, B-cell-depleted T cells, or T cells were the source of the cDNA or gDNA that made up the material.

CDR3 size: 15 residues. The V segment lost 5 bases and the J segment 1 base; nucleotides outside the gene matches: 4. Germline V gene lookup returns CDR1 MNHEY and CDR2 SMNVEV (reference sequence). Produced via immunoSEQ multiplex PCR; TCRdb's table is partial and in-frame only. The table shows about 180,000 clones, with less than 90% occurring only once. The sequenced sample consisted of peripheral blood. The TCR was taken from an older man with active or convalescent COVID-19. This chain joins TRBV27 and TRBJ1-5; 8 bases line up with TRBD1. This chain's CDR3 is CASSTRTGSNQPQHF. In nucleotides, the CDR3 is TGTGCCAGCAGTACAAGGACAGGGAGCAATCAGCCCCAGCATTTT.